The clone carrying this T cell receptor beta chain has ten or more counts. The sample comes from a study of response to subunit inactivated influenza vaccine. TCRdb reprocessed the RT-PCR reads with MiXCR, giving one entry per CDR3 protein. The sample contains about 570,000 distinct CDR3 sequences, about 10% of which appear only once. V was trimmed by 1 base and J by 0 bases, leaving 10 bases between them. Germline values: CDR1 SGHAT, CDR2 FQNNGV. The CDR3 is 15 amino acids. In addition, the sample was reused for a study of T cells expressing NK-cell markers. This second study notes: The authors generated TCR beta cDNA through 5'RACE template switching with UMIs. In the group of eight sequenced donors, seven were HCMV-seropositive and one was seronegative.

The TCR comes from a man in his fifties who received an inactivated influenza vaccine. The sample consisted of PBMCs from blood, taken on the day of vaccination. This chain connects TRBV11-2 to TRBJ2-7, with TRBD2 as a possible D gene (5 bases). CDR3: CASSLGSEGSYEQYF. The CDR3 bases are TGTGCCAGCAGCTTAGGGTCTGAGGGCTCCTACGAGCAGTACTTC.